This TCR beta chain is drawn from a study of blood T cell repertoires in COVID-19. The protocol was immunoSEQ multiplex PCR, while the TCRdb copy is restricted to in-frame clones and leaves out a portion. The sample has 100,000 or so clones, 87% seen once; the top ten hold approximately 2%. Germline V CDR1 and CDR2: MNHNS, SASEGT. The CDR3 totals 19 residues. V was clipped by 0 bases and J by 4 bases; unmatched bases: 15. The sequence was collected from a man in his fifties or sixties with active COVID-19. The sample comprised peripheral blood. The rearrangement uses TRBV6-1 and TRBJ2-7; 10 nucleotides line up with TRBD2. The DNA of the CDR3 is TGTGCCAGCAGTGAAGCGGTCTTCCGGACTAGCGGTTTTTCATACGAGCAGTACTTC. Translated: CASSEAVFRTSGFSYEQYF.